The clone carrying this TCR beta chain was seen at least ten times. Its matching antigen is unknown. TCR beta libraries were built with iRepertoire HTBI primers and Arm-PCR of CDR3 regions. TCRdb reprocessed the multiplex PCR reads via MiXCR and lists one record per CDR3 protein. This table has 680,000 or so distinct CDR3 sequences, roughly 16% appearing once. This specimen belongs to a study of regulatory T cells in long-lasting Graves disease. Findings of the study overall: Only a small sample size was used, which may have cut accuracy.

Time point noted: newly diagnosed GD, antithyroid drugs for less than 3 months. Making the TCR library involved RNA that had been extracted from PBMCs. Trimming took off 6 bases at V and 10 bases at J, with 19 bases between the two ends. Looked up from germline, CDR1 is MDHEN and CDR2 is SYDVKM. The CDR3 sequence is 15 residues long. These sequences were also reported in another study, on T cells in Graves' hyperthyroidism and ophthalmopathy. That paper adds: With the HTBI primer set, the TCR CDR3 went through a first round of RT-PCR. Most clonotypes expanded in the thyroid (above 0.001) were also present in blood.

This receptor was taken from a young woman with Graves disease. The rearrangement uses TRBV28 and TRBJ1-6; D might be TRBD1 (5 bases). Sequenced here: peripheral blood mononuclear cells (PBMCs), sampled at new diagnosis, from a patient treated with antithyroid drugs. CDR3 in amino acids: CASSERGRLQSPLHF. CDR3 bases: TGTGCCAGCAGCGAGAGGGGCAGGCTACAGTCACCCCTCCACTTT.